A selection of T cell receptor beta chains follows, all from one sample in a study of blood T cell repertoires in COVID-19. TCRdb keeps only in-frame clones here, not all; method: immunoSEQ multiplex PCR. The sample lists roughly 56,000 clones; around 89% were seen once. The specimen was peripheral blood. The receptors derive from a human donor in a cohort sampled during active COVID-19. The CDR3 runs from the conserved cysteine through the conserved F or W. Fields, in order: J gene, V gene, D gene, clone size, CDR3 protein, CDR3 DNA. The D gene is left open where the match is weak. Size is stated for part of the rows, as once, few or many counts, or as a class when the clone is expanded.

TRBJ2-1	TRBV7-2	-	-	CASSLAGGRNEQFF	TGTGCCAGCAGCTTAGCGGGGGGGCGAAATGAGCAGTTCTTC
TRBJ2-7	TRBV7-2	-	once	CASSPPDNFEQYF	TGTGCCAGCAGCCCACCTGACAATTTCGAGCAGTACTTC
TRBJ2-7	TRBV27	-	-	CASSLSQGPPYEQYF	TGTGCCAGCAGTTTAAGCCAGGGGCCACCCTACGAGCAGTACTTC
TRBJ2-3	TRBV5-4	TRBD1	-	CASSLLVRDRGEDTQYF	TGTGCCAGCAGCTTATTAGTGAGGGACAGGGGGGAAGATACGCAGTATTTT
TRBJ1-6	TRBV28	-	-	CASSSAEPLSPLHF	TGTGCCAGCAGCTCCGCGGAACCTCTGTCACCCCTCCACTTT
TRBJ2-1	TRBV6-1	-	-	CASSASLRGIFNSYNEQFF	TGTGCCAGCAGTGCGTCACTCAGGGGCATATTTAACTCCTACAATGAGCAGTTCTTC
TRBJ2-2	TRBV5-1	-	-	CASTLKIQANTGELFF	TGCGCCAGCACCCTAAAAATCCAAGCCAACACCGGGGAGCTGTTTTTT
TRBJ1-5	TRBV19	-	-	CASSAYRWAPVYSNQPQHF	TGTGCCAGTAGTGCTTACAGGTGGGCCCCGGTTTATAGCAATCAGCCCCAGCATTTT
TRBJ1-1	TRBV4-3	-	-	CASSQDNEGAFF	TGCGCCAGCAGCCAAGATAACGAGGGAGCTTTCTTT
TRBJ2-7	TRBV18	TRBD2	-	CASSVASGGSSYEQYF	TGTGCCAGCTCAGTCGCTAGCGGGGGGTCGTCCTACGAGCAGTACTTC
TRBJ2-7	TRBV27	TRBD1	-	CASSSGQGIYEQYF	TGTGCCAGCAGTTCCGGACAGGGGATTTACGAGCAGTACTTC
TRBJ2-7	TRBV6-6	-	-	CASSYGQTYEQYF	TGTGCCAGCAGCTACGGACAGACCTACGAGCAGTACTTC
TRBJ1-1	TRBV19	TRBD1	-	CASSIQGGLGTEAFF	TGTGCCAGTAGTATTCAGGGGGGCTTGGGCACTGAAGCTTTCTTT
TRBJ1-5	TRBV6-2/TRBV6-3	TRBD1	-	CASSAGFSTGGDQPQHF	TGTGCCAGCAGTGCCGGGTTTTCGACAGGGGGCGATCAGCCCCAGCATTTT
TRBJ2-5	TRBV4-2	TRBD2	-	CASSPEAGGIPKTQYF	TGTGCCAGCAGCCCTGAAGCGGGGGGGATTCCAAAGACCCAGTACTTC
TRBJ2-1	TRBV18	-	-	CASSPLGGSSTYNEQFF	TGTGCCAGCTCACCGCTCGGGGGTTCCAGTACCTACAATGAGCAGTTCTTC
TRBJ2-2	TRBV4-1	-	-	CASSQGVQANTGELFF	TGCGCCAGCAGCCAAGGGGTACAGGCGAACACCGGGGAGCTGTTTTTT
TRBJ1-1	TRBV5-1	TRBD1	few	CASSFGQAENTEAFF	TGCGCCAGCAGCTTTGGACAGGCGGAGAACACTGAAGCTTTCTTT
TRBJ1-1	TRBV19	-	-	CASNIFDSNTEAFF	TGTGCCAGTAATATCTTCGACAGCAACACTGAAGCTTTCTTT
TRBJ2-2	TRBV27	TRBD1	-	CASSLDRAPSTNTGELFF	TGTGCCAGCAGTTTGGACAGGGCACCCTCAACGAACACCGGGGAGCTGTTTTTT
TRBJ2-2	TRBV3-1/TRBV3-2	-	-	CASSQVRPQNTGELFF	TGTGCCAGCAGCCAAGTGCGCCCTCAGAACACCGGGGAGCTGTTTTTT
TRBJ1-3	TRBV12-3/TRBV12-4	TRBD1	-	CASSTGQGYTIYF	TGTGCCAGCAGTACCGGACAGGGGTACACCATATATTTT
TRBJ1-2	TRBV27	TRBD1	once	CASQETGDYSGYTF	TGTGCCAGCCAAGAGACAGGGGACTATTCTGGCTACACCTTC
TRBJ2-5	TRBV7-2	TRBD2	-	CASSWTSGGKETQYF	TGTGCCAGCAGCTGGACTAGCGGGGGCAAAGAGACCCAGTACTTC
TRBJ2-7	TRBV6-5	TRBD1	-	CASSYGTDYEQYF	TGTGCCAGCAGTTACGGGACAGACTACGAGCAGTACTTC
TRBJ2-3	TRBV4-1	-	once	CASSQVRWPRDTQYF	TGCGCCAGCAGCCAAGTTCGTTGGCCCAGAGATACGCAGTATTTT
TRBJ1-1	TRBV27	-	-	CASSEAGKTPEAFF	TGTGCCAGCAGTGAAGCCGGGAAAACCCCTGAAGCTTTCTTT
TRBJ2-5	TRBV29-1	TRBD1	-	CSAGMGQGGKTQYF	TGCAGCGCCGGAATGGGACAGGGGGGGAAGACCCAGTACTTC
TRBJ2-7	TRBV13	-	-	CASSPSSYEQYF	TGTGCCAGCAGCCCCAGCTCCTACGAGCAGTACTTC